Listed here are 27 T cell receptor beta chains from one sample, sequenced in a study of T cells after yellow fever vaccination. TCRdb reanalysed the 5' RACE reads using MiXCR and keeps one entry per CDR3 protein. The profile shows about 360,000 distinct CDR3 sequences, around 6.5% of them singletons. The sample consisted of PBMCs, taken 5 days after the yellow fever booster vaccination. The receptors shown here come from a man aged 25-45 years who received the YFV17D yellow fever vaccine.

The genes are TRBV19 and TRBJ2-2; D possibly corresponds to TRBD1 (6 bases). V shed 7 bases and J shed 6 bases, with 15 bases lying between them. CDR3 length: 14 residues. Germline V lookup: CDR1 LNHDA, CDR2 SQIVND (reference sequence). The CDR3 DNA follows: TGTGCCAGTACCTCTAACAGGGTTCCCGGGGAGCTGTTTTTT. Protein sequence: CASTSNRVPGELFF.

This chain uses TRBV12-3 or TRBV12-4 with TRBJ2-6, with TRBD2 matching 10 bases. V lost 5 bases to trimming and J lost 5 bases; unmatched junction nucleotides: 9. The CDR3 totals 17 residues. CDR3 sequence reads: CASSSGRAGNWANVLTF. In nucleotides, the CDR3 is TGTGCCAGCAGTAGCGGGAGGGCCGGAAATTGGGCCAACGTCCTGACTTTC.

V is TRBV19 and J is TRBJ2-2; D may be TRBD2 (5 bases). The CDR3 sequence is 14 residues long. V lost 3 bases and J lost 7, with 12 bases in between. Germline V gene data show CDR1 as LNHDA and CDR2 as SQIVND (reference sequence). CDR3 sequence: CASSMGNGIGELFF. In nucleotides, the CDR3 is TGTGCCAGTAGTATGGGGAACGGGATCGGGGAGCTGTTTTTT. Full variable domain (rest looked up from reference TRBV19 and TRBJ2-2): DGGITQSPKYLFRKEGQNVTLSCEQNLNHDAMYWYRQDPGQGLRLIYYSQIVNDFQKGDIAEGYSVSREKKESFPLTVTSAQKNPTAFYLCASSMGNGIGELFFGEGSRLTVL.

In its sample, this clonotype was seen a few times. The chain links TRBV6-2 or TRBV6-3 to TRBJ2-1; 13 positions match TRBD2. Trimming cost V 6 bases and J 5 bases; bases outside gene matches: 7. CDR1 and CDR2 from the germline V gene are MNHEY and SVGEGT. The CDR3 spans 16 residues. CDR3 sequence (DNA): TGTGCCAGCAGACCCGGACTAGCGGGAGTCCACAATGAGCAGTTCTTC. Amino acid sequence: CASRPGLAGVHNEQFF.

This clonotype occurred a few times. The chain uses TRBV20-1 and TRBJ2-7; maybe TRBD2 (6 bases). The V and J ends lost 0 bases and 1 base respectively, with 13 bases between them. The CDR3 is made up of 15 amino acids. The germline CDR1 and CDR2 sequences are DFQATT and SNEGSKA (reference sequence). The CDR3 sequence is CSARDSRDWSYEQYF. CDR3 nucleotides: TGCAGTGCTAGAGATTCCAGGGACTGGTCCTACGAGCAGTACTTC.

The CDR3 reads CASSLFMGGRALSIQYF. In DNA, the CDR3 is TGTGCCAGCAGCTTATTCATGGGCGGGAGAGCCCTATCCATTCAGTACTTC. V gene TRBV7-2 combines with J gene TRBJ2-4, with 7 bases matching TRBD2. This CDR3 comprises 17 residues. Germline CDR1 SGHTA, CDR2 FQGNSA. Trimming at V came to 2 bases and at J to 9 bases, leaving 16 bases not matched to a gene.

V gene TRBV6-2 or TRBV6-3 combines with J gene TRBJ2-1, with TRBD2 matching 8 bases. Germline V gene lookup returns CDR1 MNHEY and CDR2 SVGEGT. J was trimmed by 4 bases and V by 2 bases; bases with no gene match: 10. This CDR3 is 17 amino acids long. The CDR3 DNA is TGTGCCAGCAGTTACCGCGGGAGGCCCCTGCCTTACAATGAGCAGTTCTTC. Its translation is CASSYRGRPLPYNEQFF.

About this clonotype: One junction end does not reproduce the germline sequence, and a read error may be involved. J is TRBJ2-7 and V is TRBV5-1, with 9 bases aligning to TRBD2. Germline V CDR1 and CDR2: SGHRS, YFSETQ. The CDR3 contains 14 residues. CDR3 DNA sequence: TGCGCCAGCAGCTTGGTGGCGGGAGGGTACGAGCTGTACTTC. Translating it yields CASSLVAGGYELYF.

This chain uses TRBV5-8 with TRBJ2-1; the match to TRBD2 covers 15 bases. The junction had 5 bases not matched to a gene; V was cut back by 4 bases and J by 9 bases. This CDR3 is built from 15 residues. Germline values: CDR1 SGHTS, CDR2 YDEGEE. CDR3 sequence reads: CASSRGLAGGSEQFF. CDR3 in DNA: TGTGCCAGCAGCAGGGGACTAGCGGGAGGATCTGAGCAGTTCTTC.

This clonotype was seen only a few times. The chain couples TRBV6-1 to TRBJ2-1, with D perhaps TRBD2 (6 bases). Germline CDR1 reads MNHNS; CDR2 reads SASEGT. V lost 4 bases, J lost 6 bases, and 16 bases lay in between. The CDR3 is 15 residues long. DNA of the CDR3: TGTGCCAGCAGTGGTGAGCGGAGGGGAAGCAATGAGCAGTTCTTC. It is translated as CASSGERRGSNEQFF.

This clonotype was detected ten times or more. The gene calls are TRBV7-2 and TRBJ1-3; D not certain. Germline V lookup: CDR1 SGHTA, CDR2 FQGNSA. CDR3 size: 14 residues. V gave up 6 bases and J gave up 0 bases, with 9 bases separating them. CDR3 loop: CASSRANSGNTIYF. The CDR3 DNA follows: TGTGCCAGCAGTCGGGCCAACTCTGGAAACACCATATATTTT.

The rearrangement uses TRBV18 and TRBJ2-3; D is undetermined. Trimming removed 2 bases at V and 2 bases at J, with 8 bases between. CDR3 length: 14 amino acids. Germline values: CDR1 KGHSH, CDR2 LQKENI. This CDR3 reads CASSPKTYTDTQYF. The CDR3 nucleotides are TGTGCCAGCTCACCAAAGACCTACACAGATACGCAGTATTTT.

This clonotype was recorded many times. This chain joins TRBV4-3 and TRBJ2-3; 9 bases are a match to TRBD1. CDR3 length: 15 residues. Per germline, CDR1 LGHNA and CDR2 YSLEER. The V and J ends lost 5 bases and 3 bases, in that order; junction bases with no gene match: 6. The CDR3 coding sequence is TGCGCCAGCAGCTCTACAGGGGGCTGGACAGATACGCAGTATTTT. Its translation is CASSSTGGWTDTQYF.

This clonotype was detected a few times. V usage is TRBV2 and J usage is TRBJ2-1, with TRBD2 matching over 7 bases. The V segment lost 6 bases and the J segment 0 bases; nucleotides outside the gene matches: 5. The CDR3 has 15 residues. Germline-derived CDR1 and CDR2 are SNHLY and FYNNEI. CDR3 nucleotides: TGTGCCAGCAGACTAGCGTCGAGCTCCTACAATGAGCAGTTCTTC. Residues: CASRLASSSYNEQFF. Drawing the rest from reference TRBV2 and TRBJ2-1, the complete variable domain is EPEVTQTPSHQVTQMGQEVILRCVPISNHLYFYWYRQILGQKVEFLVSFYNNEISEKSEIFDDQFSVERPDGSNFTLKIRSTKLEDSAMYFCASRLASSSYNEQFFGPGTRLTVL.

This clonotype was seen at least ten times. The chain is built from TRBV5-5 and TRBJ2-7; no definite D call. The CDR3 spans 15 residues. V lost 5 bases and J 3 bases, leaving 18 bases between the germline ends. The germline gives CDR1 SGHKS, CDR2 YYEKEE (reference sequence). The CDR3, as DNA: TGTGCCAGCAGATGGGTGGGCCAACCCGGCTACGAGCAGTACTTC. Encoded protein: CASRWVGQPGYEQYF.

This clonotype was counted at least ten times. V gene TRBV20-1 combines with J gene TRBJ2-5; D is perhaps TRBD2 (6 bases). V was trimmed by 6 bases and J by 4 bases, leaving 12 bases between them. CDR3 length equals 12 residues. Germline values: CDR1 DFQATT, CDR2 SNEGSKA (reference sequence). CDR3 amino acids: CSAHRGGETQYF. For the CDR3, the DNA is TGCAGTGCCCATAGGGGAGGAGAGACCCAGTACTTC.

The V and J genes are TRBV10-3 and TRBJ1-1; D not resolved. The length of the CDR3 is 15 residues. The germline CDR1 and CDR2 sequences are ENHRY and SYGVKD. Trimming left V 3 bases short and J 1 base short, with 12 bases between. Here the CDR3 DNA reads TGTGCCATCAGTGATGGAGGGAGAACGAACACTGAAGCTTTCTTT. Its protein product is CAISDGGRTNTEAFF.

The chain carries TRBV15 and TRBJ2-1; 7 bases line up with TRBD2. Germline trimming cut 1 base from V and 8 bases from J; bases unmatched to any gene: 23. The length of the CDR3 is 20 residues. The germline V gene encodes CDR1 LNHNV and CDR2 YYDKDF (reference sequence). CDR3 sequence: CATSRGYRRLGTKGFDEQFF. The DNA for the CDR3 is TGTGCCACCAGCAGAGGGTATCGCCGGCTTGGGACTAAAGGGTTCGATGAGCAGTTCTTC.

The CDR3 protein is CSAGPRKETQYF. Here the CDR3 DNA reads TGCAGTGCTGGACCTAGGAAAGAGACCCAGTACTTC. V usage is TRBV20-1 and J usage is TRBJ2-5; no reliable D call. Germline V gives CDR1 DFQATT, CDR2 SNEGSKA (reference sequence). With 5 bases removed from V and 3 bases from J, the gap between germline ends came to 10 bases. This CDR3 is 12 amino acids long.

This clonotype was seen ten or more times. The chain recombines TRBV29-1 with TRBJ2-7; 7 nucleotides align to TRBD1. The junction had 7 bases not matched to a gene; V was cut back by 6 bases and J by 2 bases. The CDR3 consists of 13 residues. Germline V gives CDR1 SQVTM, CDR2 ANQGSEA. The CDR3 here is CSVPGTDTYEQYF. The CDR3 bases are TGCAGCGTCCCCGGGACAGACACCTACGAGCAGTACTTC.

A few counts support this clonotype. The V call is TRBV19, the J call TRBJ2-1, with D possibly being TRBD2 (6 bases). Per germline, CDR1 LNHDA and CDR2 SQIVND (reference sequence). The CDR3 contains 11 residues. V was cut by 7 bases and J by 12 bases, with 13 bases left in between. The CDR3 is CASTLGGVQFF. Written as DNA, the CDR3 is TGTGCCAGTACTTTGGGGGGAGTGCAGTTCTTC.

The rearrangement joins TRBV10-3 to TRBJ2-1; D unresolved. The CDR3 length is 11 residues. Trimming pared 4 bases from V and 6 bases from J, leaving 4 bases between. Germline V lookup: CDR1 ENHRY, CDR2 SYGVKD. For the CDR3, the DNA is TGTGCCATCAGTGTTAGCAATGAGCAGTTCTTC. Amino acid sequence: CAISVSNEQFF.

This clonotype showed up just a few times. The rearrangement uses TRBV5-1 and TRBJ2-7; D is perhaps TRBD1 (6 bases). CDR1 and CDR2 (germline): SGHRS, YFSETQ. The V end lost 5 bases, the J end lost 6 bases, and 18 bases lay between the germline ends. The CDR3 is made up of 14 amino acids. CDR3 nucleotides: TGCGCCAGCAGACCCCGACAGGTTCCTAGCGAGCAGTACTTC. Its protein product is CASRPRQVPSEQYF. The whole variable domain, remainder taken from reference TRBV5-1 and TRBJ2-7, is KAGVTQTPRYLIKTRGQQVTLSCSPISGHRSVSWYQQTPGQGLQFLFEYFSETQRNKGNFPGRFSGRQFSNSRSEMNVSTLELGDSALYLCASRPRQVPSEQYFGPGTRLTVT.

The rearrangement links TRBV5-1 to TRBJ2-1, with a tentative D call TRBD2 (6 bases). V gave up 3 bases and J gave up 5 bases, with 18 bases separating them. The germline V gene has CDR1 SGHRS and CDR2 YFSETQ. The length of the CDR3 is 16 residues. The CDR3 DNA reads TGCGCCAGCAGCTCTGGGGGTAGCGGTTTACACAATGAGCAGTTCTTC. Encoded protein: CASSSGGSGLHNEQFF.

This clonotype has only a few counts. V is TRBV10-3 and J is TRBJ1-1, with D possibly being TRBD1 (6 bases). The V end was cut by 4 bases, the J end by 2 bases, with 11 bases between. CDR3 length: 14 amino acids. Per the germline V gene, CDR1 is ENHRY and CDR2 is SYGVKD. CDR3 residues: CAISVQGINTEAFF. The CDR3 DNA sequence: TGTGCCATCAGTGTGCAGGGGATCAACACTGAAGCTTTCTTT.

This clonotype was seen repeatedly, ten times or more. Sequence at one end of the junction differs from germline and may be a read error. The V call is TRBV5-1, the J call TRBJ2-7; the D call may be TRBD1 or TRBD2 (6 bases each). The CDR3 length is 12 residues. Per the germline V gene, CDR1 is SGHRS and CDR2 is YFSETQ. The CDR3 spells CASSFGGNEQYF. In DNA form, the CDR3 reads TGTGCCAGCAGTTTCGGGGGCAACGAGCAGTACTTC.

This clonotype occurred a few times. The chain recombines TRBV20-1 with TRBJ2-2, with unresolved D. Trimming took off 0 bases at V and 8 bases at J, with 13 bases between the two ends. CDR3 size: 14 residues. Germline CDR1 reads DFQATT; CDR2 reads SNEGSKA (reference sequence). The CDR3 loop is CSARDRFPRGELFF. The CDR3 DNA is TGCAGTGCTAGAGATCGGTTCCCGAGGGGGGAGCTGTTTTTT.